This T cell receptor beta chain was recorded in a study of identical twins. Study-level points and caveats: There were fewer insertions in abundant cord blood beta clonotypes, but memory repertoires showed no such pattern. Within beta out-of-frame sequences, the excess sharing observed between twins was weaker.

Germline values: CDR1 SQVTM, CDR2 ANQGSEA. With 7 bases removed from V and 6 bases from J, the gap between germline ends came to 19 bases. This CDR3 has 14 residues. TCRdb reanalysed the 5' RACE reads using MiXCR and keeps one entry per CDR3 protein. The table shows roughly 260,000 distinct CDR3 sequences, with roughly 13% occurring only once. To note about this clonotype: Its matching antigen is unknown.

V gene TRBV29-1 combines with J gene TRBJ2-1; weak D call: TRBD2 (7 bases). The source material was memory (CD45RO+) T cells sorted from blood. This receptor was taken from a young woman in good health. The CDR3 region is CSAGFGGGPNEQFF. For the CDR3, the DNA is TGCAGCGCCGGTTTTGGGGGGGGCCCCAATGAGCAGTTCTTC.